This TCR beta chain appears in the sequencing data of a study of T cell repertoires in cytomegalovirus infection. TCRdb recomputed calls from the reads with MiXCR, one row per CDR3 protein. The data show about 740,000 distinct CDR3 sequences, 35% to 45% seen once. This CDR3 contains 14 residues. CDR1 and CDR2 from the germline V gene are ENHRY and SYGVKD. In the case of this clonotype: An end of the junction does not agree with germline; a read error may underlie this.

Material: PBMCs. This TCR was recovered from a human donor in good health (CMV status not recorded). Some clones in this sample may be carry-over from other donors' samples. The chain is built from TRBV10-3 and TRBJ1-1; a weak D match, TRBD1 (6 bases). The DNA of the CDR3 is TGTGCCATCAGCAGTCAGGGGTTGAACACTGAAGGTTTCTTT. This codes for CAISSQGLNTEGFF.